This passage covers 15 T cell receptor beta chains from one sample sequenced in a study of identical twins. TCRdb passed the 5' RACE reads through MiXCR, listing each CDR3 protein once. The sample consists of around 490,000 distinct CDR3 sequences, about 22% of them appearing once. These same data were also listed under a study on yellow fever vaccine responses in identical twins.

The sample comprised CD4+ T cells sorted from blood. These receptors all come from a woman aged 18-29 years in good health.

For this clonotype: This may be a read error, as it is one base from a much larger clone. The chain joins TRBV12-3 or TRBV12-4 to TRBJ2-2; D is perhaps TRBD2 (5 bases). The CDR3 contains 14 residues. DNA for the CDR3: TGTGCCAGCAGTTCCGGTTTGGCCACCGGGGAGCTGTCTTTT. Protein sequence: CASSSGLATGELSF.

There are a few counts of this clonotype. V is TRBV3-1 and J is TRBJ2-7, with a weak D call TRBD2 (6 bases). Trimming stripped 5 bases from V and 10 bases from J, with 12 bases between. Germline CDR1 is LGHDT and CDR2 is YNNKEL (reference sequence). The CDR3 totals 11 residues. The chain's CDR3 is CASSTGTAQYF. The CDR3 DNA reads TGTGCCAGCAGCACCGGGACTGCTCAGTACTTC.

The chain carries TRBV5-1 and TRBJ1-4, with a weak D call TRBD1 (6 bases). Trimming stripped 3 bases from V and 6 bases from J, with 12 bases between. The CDR3 contains 14 residues. The V gene's germline CDR1 is SGHRS and CDR2 YFSETQ. The CDR3 DNA reads TGCGCCAGCAGCTCGGACAGAATAGATGAAAAACTGTTTTTT. It yields the protein CASSSDRIDEKLFF.

The chain combines TRBV6-2 or TRBV6-3 with TRBJ2-2, with D tentatively TRBD2 (5 bases). This CDR3 is 15 amino acids long. CDR1 MNHEY and CDR2 SVGEGT come from the germline V gene. Trimming stripped 2 bases from V and 5 bases from J, with 12 bases between. DNA of the CDR3: TGTGCCAGCAGTTACATAGCGTCCGGAACCGGGGAGCTGTTTTTT. This codes for CASSYIASGTGELFF.

The sample holds a few counts of this clonotype. The V call is TRBV20-1, the J call TRBJ2-5; D is ambiguous. Trimming pared 0 bases from V and 3 bases from J, leaving 8 bases between. This CDR3 contains 13 residues. The V gene's germline CDR1 is DFQATT and CDR2 SNEGSKA (reference sequence). The CDR3 reads CSARDTQKETQYF. CDR3 nucleotides: TGCAGTGCTAGAGATACCCAGAAAGAGACCCAGTACTTC.

The gene calls are TRBV5-1 and TRBJ2-1; 7 nucleotides align to TRBD2. The CDR3 contains 15 residues. J was trimmed by 4 bases and V by 2 bases; bases with no gene match: 6. Germline CDR1 reads SGHRS; CDR2 reads YFSETQ. CDR3: CASSLESGEYNEQFF. CDR3 in DNA: TGCGCCAGCAGCTTAGAAAGCGGGGAGTACAATGAGCAGTTCTTC.

This clonotype was observed a few times. The V gene is TRBV29-1, the J gene TRBJ2-1, with D possibly TRBD1 on 6 matching bases. CDR1 is SQVTM and CDR2 is ANQGSEA in the germline V gene. The CDR3 is 17 amino acids. V lost 6 bases and J lost 5, with 26 bases in between. CDR3 coding DNA: TGCAGCGTCCTTGAGTATGCAGGGGCCATGAGTAACAATGAGCAGTTCTTC. As protein: CSVLEYAGAMSNNEQFF.

In this sample, this clonotype turned up a few times. DNA of the CDR3: TGTGCCATCGAGGTTTCCGGGACAACTAACACCGGGGAGCTGTTTTTT. Translation: CAIEVSGTTNTGELFF. The chain joins TRBV10-3 to TRBJ2-2; tentatively, D is TRBD1 (6 bases). In germline, CDR1 is ENHRY, CDR2 SYGVKD. Trimming removed 8 bases at V and 2 bases at J, with 18 bases between. This CDR3 comprises 16 residues.

The chain carries TRBV5-1 and TRBJ2-7; D remains ambiguous. Trimming pared 4 bases from V and 1 base from J, leaving 18 bases between. The CDR3 sequence is 16 residues long. Germline assignment: CDR1 SGHRS and CDR2 YFSETQ. This CDR3 is CASSLEFGQLSYEQYF. The CDR3 bases are TGCGCCAGCAGCCTTGAATTCGGGCAGTTATCCTACGAGCAGTACTTC.

The gene calls are TRBV5-5 and TRBJ2-2, with TRBD1 as a possible D gene (6 bases). CDR3 length: 16 amino acids. The ends were cut back, 4 bases at V and 0 bases at J, with 13 bases in the middle. Germline CDR1 SGHKS, CDR2 YYEKEE (reference sequence). As DNA, the CDR3 is TGTGCCAGCAGCCCTTTACAGGGCCCGAACACCGGGGAGCTGTTTTTT. It translates to CASSPLQGPNTGELFF.

The rearrangement uses TRBV28 and TRBJ2-6; TRBD1 might be the D (5 bases). The CDR3 extends over 16 amino acids. The germline V gene has CDR1 MDHEN and CDR2 SYDVKM. Trimming shortened V by 7 bases and J by 0 bases, and 13 bases separated the two germline ends. The CDR3 DNA is TGTGCCAGCATTGGGGCTAGGGACTCTGGGGCCAACGTCCTGACTTTC. Translation: CASIGARDSGANVLTF.

The CDR3 sequence: CASSFLSSLGANVLTF. The CDR3 DNA follows: TGTGCCAGCAGTTTTTTAAGTTCACTGGGGGCCAACGTCCTGACTTTC. The chain carries TRBV6-5 and TRBJ2-6, with D uncertain. This CDR3 comprises 16 residues. The germline V gene encodes CDR1 MNHEY and CDR2 SVGAGI. Trimming shortened V by 4 bases and J by 4 bases, and 14 bases separated the two germline ends.

This clonotype was counted many times. J is TRBJ2-3 and V is TRBV12-3 or TRBV12-4; no clear D gene. This CDR3 spans 15 amino acids. V was clipped by 4 bases and J by 2 bases, with 13 bases between them. In DNA form, the CDR3 reads TGTGCCAGCAGTTATCGGGTCCTAAACACAGATACGCAGTATTTT. Translated: CASSYRVLNTDTQYF.

Only one count was recorded for this clonotype. The chain uses TRBV6-2 or TRBV6-3 and TRBJ2-4; 9 nucleotides agree with TRBD2. J gave up 9 bases and V 6 bases, and 15 bases lay outside the gene matches. The CDR3 runs to 16 residues. Germline CDR1 is MNHEY and CDR2 is SVGEGT. The CDR3 sequence: CASRQTSGPEVGIQYF. The DNA of the CDR3 is TGTGCCAGCAGGCAAACTAGCGGGCCTGAAGTCGGCATTCAGTACTTC.

This clonotype was observed a few times. The chain combines TRBV18 with TRBJ2-1; D is ambiguous. Germline CDR1 KGHSH, CDR2 LQKENI. This CDR3 contains 13 residues. Trimming removed 3 bases from V and 9 bases from J, with 12 bases in between. The CDR3 DNA reads as TGTGCCAGCTCACCTCTTGGCGGAAGTGAGCAGTTCTTC. Its translation: CASSPLGGSEQFF.